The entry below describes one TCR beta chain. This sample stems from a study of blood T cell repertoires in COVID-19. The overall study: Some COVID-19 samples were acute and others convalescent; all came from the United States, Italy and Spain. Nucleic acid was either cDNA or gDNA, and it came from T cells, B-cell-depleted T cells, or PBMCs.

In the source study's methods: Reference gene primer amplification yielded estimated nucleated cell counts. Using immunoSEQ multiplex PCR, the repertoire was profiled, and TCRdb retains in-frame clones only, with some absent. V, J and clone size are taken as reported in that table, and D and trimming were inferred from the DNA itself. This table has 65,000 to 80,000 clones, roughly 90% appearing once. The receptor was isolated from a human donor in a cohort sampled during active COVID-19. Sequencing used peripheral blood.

The chain's CDR3 is CASVISGPNDEQYF. CDR3 in DNA: TGTGCCAGCGTTATAAGCGGTCCTAACGACGAGCAGTACTTC. The genes are TRBV2 and TRBJ2-7, with D maybe TRBD2 (5 bases). The CDR3 consists of 14 residues. Germline loops: CDR1 SNHLY, CDR2 FYNNEI. Between the trimmed V and J ends, which lost 8 bases and 5 bases, there was a span of 19 bases.